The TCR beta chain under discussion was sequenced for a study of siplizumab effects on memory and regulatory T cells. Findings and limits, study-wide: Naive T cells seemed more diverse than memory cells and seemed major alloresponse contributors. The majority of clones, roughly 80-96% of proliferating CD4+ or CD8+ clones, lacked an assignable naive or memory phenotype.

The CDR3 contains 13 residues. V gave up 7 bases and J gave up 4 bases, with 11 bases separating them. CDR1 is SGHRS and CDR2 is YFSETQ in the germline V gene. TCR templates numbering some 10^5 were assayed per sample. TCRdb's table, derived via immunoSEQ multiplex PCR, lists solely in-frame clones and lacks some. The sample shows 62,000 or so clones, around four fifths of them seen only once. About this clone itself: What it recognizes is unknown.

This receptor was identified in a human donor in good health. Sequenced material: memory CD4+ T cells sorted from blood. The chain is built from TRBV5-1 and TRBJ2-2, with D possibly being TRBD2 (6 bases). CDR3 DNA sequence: TGCGCCAGCTTCGCGGGGACCACCGGGGAGCTGTTTTTT. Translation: CASFAGTTGELFF.